Described below is a single T cell receptor (beta chain) sequence and its context. Relative to the germline gene, one junction end is altered; a read error may explain this. The source of the sample is a study of shared clonotypes between healthy human individuals. Terminally differentiated effector memory CD45RA+ cells were excluded by CCR7 positive selection of CD45RO-negative cells. The germline gives CDR1 MNHEY, CDR2 SVGAGI. The CDR3 is 16 amino acids. Profiling relied on immunoSEQ multiplex PCR, and the TCRdb table lists in-frame clones only, not all of them. The repertoire holds about 2 million clones, with approximately 94% as singletons.

The sequence was obtained from a man aged 18 to 30 in good health. The material sequenced was naive CD8+ T cells sorted from blood. V is TRBV6-5 and J is TRBJ2-7; a weak D match, TRBD2 (5 bases). CDR3 protein: CASTYPTGGSAYEQYF. The CDR3 region has the DNA TGTGCCAGCACTTACCCGACTGGCGGGTCAGCCTACGAGCAGTACTTC.